What follows describes a single TCR beta chain. Its antigen is as yet unknown. The sample belongs to a study of shared clonotypes between healthy human individuals. General study points: When naive CD4 clonotypes were compared across four donors, around 5% were shared. Sampling used blood alone; tissue repertoires probably differ.

Libraries were prepared by immunoSEQ multiplex PCR; TCRdb keeps only in-frame clonotypes and omits some of them. Among around 2,000,000 clones listed, about 95% were seen once. The V and J ends lost 1 base and 1 base, in that order; junction bases with no gene match: 8. There are 17 residues in the CDR3. The germline V gene encodes CDR1 SNHLY and CDR2 FYNNEI. The naive CD8 fraction comprised CD45RO-negative cells positively selected for CCR7 and excluded terminally differentiated effector memory CD45RA+ cells. This receptor was identified in a man between 18 and 29 years old in good health. The rearrangement joins TRBV2 to TRBJ1-1; the match to TRBD1 covers 8 bases. Material: naive CD8+ T cells sorted from blood. This chain's CDR3 is CASSEVSLGQGNTEAFF. CDR3 sequence (DNA): TGTGCCAGCAGTGAAGTCTCCCTAGGACAGGGGAACACTGAAGCTTTCTTT.